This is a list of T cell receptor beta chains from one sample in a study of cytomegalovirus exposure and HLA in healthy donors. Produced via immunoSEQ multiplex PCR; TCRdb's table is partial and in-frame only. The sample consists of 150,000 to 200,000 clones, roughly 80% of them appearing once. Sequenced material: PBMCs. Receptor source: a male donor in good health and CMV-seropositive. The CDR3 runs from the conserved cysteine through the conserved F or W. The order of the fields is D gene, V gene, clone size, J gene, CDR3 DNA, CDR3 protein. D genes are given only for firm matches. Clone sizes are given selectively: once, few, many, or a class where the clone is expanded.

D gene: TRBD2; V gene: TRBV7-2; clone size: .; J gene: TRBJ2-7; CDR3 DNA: TGTGCCAGCAGCTTAGCTGCGGGAGGGAGGTACGAGCAGTACTTC; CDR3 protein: CASSLAAGGRYEQYF
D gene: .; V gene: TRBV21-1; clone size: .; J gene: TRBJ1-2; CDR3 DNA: TGTGCCAACTGCGGGGGGATTGGGGGTGGAGATGGCTACACCTTC; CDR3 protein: CANCGGIGGGDGYTF
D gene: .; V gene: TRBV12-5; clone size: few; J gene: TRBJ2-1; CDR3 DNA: TGTGCTAGTGGTTTGGCCCCGGGGTATAGGCGACACAATGAGCAGTTCTTC; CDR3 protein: CASGLAPGYRRHNEQFF
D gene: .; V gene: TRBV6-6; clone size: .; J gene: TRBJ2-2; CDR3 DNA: TGTGCCAGCAGTTACTCGATAGGCCGGGGATCCGGGGAGCTGTTTTTT; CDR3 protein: CASSYSIGRGSGELFF
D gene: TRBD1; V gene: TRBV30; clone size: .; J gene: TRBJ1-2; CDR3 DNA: TGTGCCTGGAGGGGGACAGGGGATCGCTATGGCTACACCTTC; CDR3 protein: CAWRGTGDRYGYTF
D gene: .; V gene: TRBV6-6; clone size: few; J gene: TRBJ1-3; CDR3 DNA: TGTGCCAGCAGTGGGTCGGGGATCCCCTCTGGAAACACCATATATTTT; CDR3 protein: CASSGSGIPSGNTIYF
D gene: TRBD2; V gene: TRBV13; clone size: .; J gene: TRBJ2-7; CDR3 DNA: TGTGCCAGCAGCTTCCTAGCGGGAGGGCCAGTCGAGCAGTACTTC; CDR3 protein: CASSFLAGGPVEQYF
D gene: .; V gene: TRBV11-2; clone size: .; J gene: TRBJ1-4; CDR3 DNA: TGTGCCAGCAGCGTAGGGGGACTTGTTCGGGAAAAACTGTTTTTT; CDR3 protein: CASSVGGLVREKLFF
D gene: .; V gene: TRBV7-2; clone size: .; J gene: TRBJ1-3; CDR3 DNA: TGTGCCAGCAGCCCTGACGGGTCTCATAGTGACACCATATATTTT; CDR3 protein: CASSPDGSHSDTIYF
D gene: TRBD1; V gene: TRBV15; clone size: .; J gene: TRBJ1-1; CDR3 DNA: TGTGCCACCAGCAGGGGACAGGGGATGGCTTTGAACACTGAAGCTTTCTTT; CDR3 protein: CATSRGQGMALNTEAFF
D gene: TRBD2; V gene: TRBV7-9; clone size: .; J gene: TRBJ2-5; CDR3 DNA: TGTGCCAGCAGCTTGGCCAGCGGGGGGGTCCGGTACCAAGAGACCCAGTACTTC; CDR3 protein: CASSLASGGVRYQETQYF
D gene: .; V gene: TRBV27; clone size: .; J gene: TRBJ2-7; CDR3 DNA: TGTGCCAGCAGATATTTGACTGAACACGAGCAGTACTTC; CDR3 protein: CASRYLTEHEQYF
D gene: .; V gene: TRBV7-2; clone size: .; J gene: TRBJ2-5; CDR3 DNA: TGTGCCAGCAGCTTGCACAGGGGCGGGGTTCAAGAGACCCAGTACTTC; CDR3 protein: CASSLHRGGVQETQYF
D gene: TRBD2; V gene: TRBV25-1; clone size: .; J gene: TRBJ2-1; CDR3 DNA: TGTGCCAGCAGTGACCCAGCGGGGGGGCACTCCTACAATGAGCAGTTCTTC; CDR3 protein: CASSDPAGGHSYNEQFF
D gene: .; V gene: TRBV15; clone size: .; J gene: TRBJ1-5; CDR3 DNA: TGTGCCACCAGCAAACAAAGCAATCAGCCCCAGCATTTT; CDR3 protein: CATSKQSNQPQHF
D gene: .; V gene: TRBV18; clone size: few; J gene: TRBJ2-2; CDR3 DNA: TGTGCCAGCTCACCGGGAGGACGGGCCGGGGAGCTGTTTTTT; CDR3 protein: CASSPGGRAGELFF
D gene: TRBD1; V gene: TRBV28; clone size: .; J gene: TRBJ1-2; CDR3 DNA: TGTGCCAGCAGGACCCCAGGGGGCGCTCGAGAGGGCTACACCTTC; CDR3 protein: CASRTPGGAREGYTF
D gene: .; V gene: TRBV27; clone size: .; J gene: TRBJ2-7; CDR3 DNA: TGTGCCACCCGACTGGGGAGAGCCTACGAGCAGTACTTC; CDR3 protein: CATRLGRAYEQYF
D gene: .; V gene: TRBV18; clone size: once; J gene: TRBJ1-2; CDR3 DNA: TGTGCCAGCTCACCAGGAGTTGAGTATGGCTACACCTTC; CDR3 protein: CASSPGVEYGYTF
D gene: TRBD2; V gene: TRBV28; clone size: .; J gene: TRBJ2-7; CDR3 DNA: TGTGCCGAATTATACCAACGGGACTACTCCTCCTACGAGCAGTACTTC; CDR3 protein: CAELYQRDYSSYEQYF
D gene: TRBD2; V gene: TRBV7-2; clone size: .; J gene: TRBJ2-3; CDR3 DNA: TGTGCCAGCAGCTTAGGTGGGCTAGCGGCAGATACGCAGTATTTT; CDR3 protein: CASSLGGLAADTQYF
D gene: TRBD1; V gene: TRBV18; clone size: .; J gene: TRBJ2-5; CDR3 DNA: TGTGCCAGCTCACCAAGACCGGGACAGCAAGAGACCCAGTACTTC; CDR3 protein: CASSPRPGQQETQYF
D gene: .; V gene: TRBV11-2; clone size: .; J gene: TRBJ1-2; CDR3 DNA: TGTGCCAGCAGCTTAATAACAGCCCCTAACTATGGCTACACCTTC; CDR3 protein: CASSLITAPNYGYTF
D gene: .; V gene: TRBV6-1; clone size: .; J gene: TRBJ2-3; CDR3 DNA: TGTGCCAGTGCAACCGGTGGCACAGATACGCAGTATTTT; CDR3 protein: CASATGGTDTQYF
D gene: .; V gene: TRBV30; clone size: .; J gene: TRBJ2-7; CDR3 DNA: TGTGCCTGGAGTGTGGTAGGGGCCATAGCCTACGAGCAGTACTTC; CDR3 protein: CAWSVVGAIAYEQYF
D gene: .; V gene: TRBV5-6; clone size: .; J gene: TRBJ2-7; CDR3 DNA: TGTGCCAGCAGCTTGGTTGCGCGCTACGAGCAGTACTTC; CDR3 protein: CASSLVARYEQYF
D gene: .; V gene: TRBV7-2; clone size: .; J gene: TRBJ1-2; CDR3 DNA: TGTGCCAGCAGCTTAGCAAGACAGTCCGTTGGCTACACCTTC; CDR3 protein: CASSLARQSVGYTF
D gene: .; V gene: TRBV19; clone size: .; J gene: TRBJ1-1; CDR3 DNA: TGTGCCAGTATCGGAGGGTTTGTAACTGAAGCTTTCTTT; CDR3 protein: CASIGGFVTEAFF
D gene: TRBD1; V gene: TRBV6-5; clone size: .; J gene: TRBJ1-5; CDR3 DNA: TGTGCCAGCAGTTTACAGGGGCAAGATCAGCCCCAGCATTTT; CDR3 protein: CASSLQGQDQPQHF
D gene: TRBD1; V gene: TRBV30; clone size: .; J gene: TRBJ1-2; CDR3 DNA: TGTGCCTGGAGACCCCGGGACAGTTGGCTGTCTGGCTACACCTTC; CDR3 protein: CAWRPRDSWLSGYTF
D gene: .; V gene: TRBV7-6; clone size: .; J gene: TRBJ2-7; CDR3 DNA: TGTGCCAGCAGCTTCCAGGAGGGGCGCGAGCAGTACTTC; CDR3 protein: CASSFQEGREQYF
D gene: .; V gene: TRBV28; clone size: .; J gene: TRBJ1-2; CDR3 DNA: TGTGCCAGCAGTCCTTCACCCGGACAAGGTGGCTACACCTTC; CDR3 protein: CASSPSPGQGGYTF
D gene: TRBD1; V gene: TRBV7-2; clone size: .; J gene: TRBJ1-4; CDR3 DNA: TGTGCCAGCAGACGGGACAGGGGCGATGAAAAACTGTTTTTT; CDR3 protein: CASRRDRGDEKLFF
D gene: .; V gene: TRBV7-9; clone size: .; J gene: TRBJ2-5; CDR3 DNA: TGTGCCAGCAGCACCCAGGGCGGGACGGAGACCCAGTACTTC; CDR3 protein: CASSTQGGTETQYF
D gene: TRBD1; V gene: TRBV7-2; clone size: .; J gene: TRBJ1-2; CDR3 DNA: TGTGCCAGCAGCTTAGAATGGGGACAGGGAACTGGCTACACCTTC; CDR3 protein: CASSLEWGQGTGYTF
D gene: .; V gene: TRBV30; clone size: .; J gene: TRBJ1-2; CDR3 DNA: TGTGCCTGGAGTGCCGGGTCCTATGGCTACACCTTC; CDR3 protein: CAWSAGSYGYTF
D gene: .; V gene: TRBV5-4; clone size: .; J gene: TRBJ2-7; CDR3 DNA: TGTGCCAGCAGCGAAGGACAGTACGAGCAGTACTTC; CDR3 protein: CASSEGQYEQYF
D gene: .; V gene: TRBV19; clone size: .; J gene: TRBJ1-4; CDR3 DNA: TGTGCCAGTAGTATTTGGGGCCTGGGAGAAAAACTGTTTTTT; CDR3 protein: CASSIWGLGEKLFF
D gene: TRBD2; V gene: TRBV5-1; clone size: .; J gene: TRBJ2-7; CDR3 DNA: TGCGCCAGCTCAAGGGGGTTAGCGGGGGCCGCCTACGAGCAGTACTTC; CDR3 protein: CASSRGLAGAAYEQYF
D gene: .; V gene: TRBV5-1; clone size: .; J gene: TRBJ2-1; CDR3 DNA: TGCGCCAGCAGCTTGGCACAGGCCTCCTACAATGAGCAGTTCTTC; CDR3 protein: CASSLAQASYNEQFF
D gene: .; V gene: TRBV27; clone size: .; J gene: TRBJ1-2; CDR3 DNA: TGTGCCAGCAGCCCTATCGACAGGCAAGTAGGAGGCTACACCTTC; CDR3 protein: CASSPIDRQVGGYTF
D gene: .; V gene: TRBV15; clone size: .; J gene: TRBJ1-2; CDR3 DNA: TGTGCCACCAGCAGAGGCGCAGGGATCGCCTATGGCTACACCTTC; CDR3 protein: CATSRGAGIAYGYTF
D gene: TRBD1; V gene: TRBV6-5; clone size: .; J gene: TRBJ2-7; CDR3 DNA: TGTGCCAGCAGTCCGTCAGGGACAGGGAGCTACGAGCAGTACTTC; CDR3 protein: CASSPSGTGSYEQYF
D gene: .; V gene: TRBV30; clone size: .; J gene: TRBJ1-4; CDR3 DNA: TGTGCCTGGACCCCAGCGGCCCGGGCGGCAACTAATGAAAAACTGTTTTTT; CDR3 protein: CAWTPAARAATNEKLFF
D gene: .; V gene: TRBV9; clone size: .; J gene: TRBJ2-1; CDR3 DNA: TGTGCCAGCAGCTTCAGCGAGGACAGTCGCAAAACCTACAATGAGCAGTTCTTC; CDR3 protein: CASSFSEDSRKTYNEQFF
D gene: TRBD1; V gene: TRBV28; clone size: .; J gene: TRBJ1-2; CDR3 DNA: TGTGCCAGCGACAGGGGACAAGGAGGCTACACCTTC; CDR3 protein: CASDRGQGGYTF
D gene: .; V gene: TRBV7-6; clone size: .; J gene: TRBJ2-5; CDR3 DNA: TGTGCCAGCAGCCGACCGGGACTTAGCACGCAAGAGACCCAGTACTTC; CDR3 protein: CASSRPGLSTQETQYF
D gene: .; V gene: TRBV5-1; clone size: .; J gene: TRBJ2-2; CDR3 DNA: TGCGCCAGCAGCTTGAATCTTCCTGGAGGGGCGAACGCGAACACCGGGGAGCTGTTTTTT; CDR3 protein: CASSLNLPGGANANTGELFF
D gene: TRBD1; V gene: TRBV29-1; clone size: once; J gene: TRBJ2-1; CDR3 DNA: TGCAGCGGGACCTTGACAGGGAATGAGCAGTTCTTC; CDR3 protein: CSGTLTGNEQFF
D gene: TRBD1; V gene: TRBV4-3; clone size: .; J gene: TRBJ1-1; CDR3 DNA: TGCGCCAGCAGCCAAGACGGACAGGGGGCCGGAAACACTGAAGCTTTCTTT; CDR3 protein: CASSQDGQGAGNTEAFF
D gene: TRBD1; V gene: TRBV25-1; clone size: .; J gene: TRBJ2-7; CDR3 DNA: TGTGCCAGCAGTGTATCAGGGGGCGCTAGGGTCAGTTACGAGCAGTACTTC; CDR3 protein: CASSVSGGARVSYEQYF